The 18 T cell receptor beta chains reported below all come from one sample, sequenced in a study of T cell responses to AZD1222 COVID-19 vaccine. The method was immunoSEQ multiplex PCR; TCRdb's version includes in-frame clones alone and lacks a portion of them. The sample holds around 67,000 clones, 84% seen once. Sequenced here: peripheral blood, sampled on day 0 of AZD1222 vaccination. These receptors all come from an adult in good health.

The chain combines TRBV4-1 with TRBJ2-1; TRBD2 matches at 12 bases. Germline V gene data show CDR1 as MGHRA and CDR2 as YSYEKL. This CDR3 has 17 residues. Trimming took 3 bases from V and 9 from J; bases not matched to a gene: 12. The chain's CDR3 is CASSQQPLAGGPSEQFF. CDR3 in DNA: TGCGCCAGCAGCCAGCAACCTCTAGCGGGGGGGCCCAGTGAGCAGTTCTTC.

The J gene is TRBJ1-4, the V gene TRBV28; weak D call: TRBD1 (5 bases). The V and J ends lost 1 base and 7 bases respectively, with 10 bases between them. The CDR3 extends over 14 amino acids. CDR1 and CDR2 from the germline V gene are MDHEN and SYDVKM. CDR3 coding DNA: TGTGCCAGCAGTTTATCAGGGCAAGGTGAAAAACTGTTTTTT. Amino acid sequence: CASSLSGQGEKLFF.

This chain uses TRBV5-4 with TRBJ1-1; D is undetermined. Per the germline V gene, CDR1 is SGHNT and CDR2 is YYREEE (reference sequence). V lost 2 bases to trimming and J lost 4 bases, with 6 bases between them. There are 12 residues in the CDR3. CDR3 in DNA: TGTGCCAGCAGCTTCGGGAGCACTGAAGCTTTCTTT. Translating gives CASSFGSTEAFF.

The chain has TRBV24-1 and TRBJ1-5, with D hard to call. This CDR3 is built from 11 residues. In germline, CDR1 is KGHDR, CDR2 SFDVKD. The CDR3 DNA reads TGTGCTCTACGGGTCAATCAGCCCCAGCATTTT. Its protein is CALRVNQPQHF.

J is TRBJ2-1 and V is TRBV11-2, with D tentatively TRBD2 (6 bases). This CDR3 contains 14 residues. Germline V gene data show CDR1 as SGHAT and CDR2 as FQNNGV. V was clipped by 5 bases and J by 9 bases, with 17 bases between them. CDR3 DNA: TGTGCCAGCAGCGGACGGAGGACTACAAGTGAGCAGTTCTTC. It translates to CASSGRRTTSEQFF.

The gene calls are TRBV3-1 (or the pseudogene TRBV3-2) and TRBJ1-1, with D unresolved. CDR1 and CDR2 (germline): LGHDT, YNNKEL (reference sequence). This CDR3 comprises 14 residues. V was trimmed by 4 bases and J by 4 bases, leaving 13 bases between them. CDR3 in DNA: TGTGCCAGCAGCCCAGTAGTGAGTGGCACTGAAGCTTTCTTT. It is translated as CASSPVVSGTEAFF.

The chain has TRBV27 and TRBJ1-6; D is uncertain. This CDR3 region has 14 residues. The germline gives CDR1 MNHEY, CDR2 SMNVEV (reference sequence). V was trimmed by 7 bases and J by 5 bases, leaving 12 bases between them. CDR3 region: CASTRILNNSPLHF. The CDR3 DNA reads TGTGCCAGCACGAGGATTTTAAATAATTCACCCCTCCACTTT.

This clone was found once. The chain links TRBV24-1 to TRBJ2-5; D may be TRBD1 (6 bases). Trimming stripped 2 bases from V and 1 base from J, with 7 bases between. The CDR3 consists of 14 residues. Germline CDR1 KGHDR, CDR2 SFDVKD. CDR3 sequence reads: CATSDSDSQETQYF. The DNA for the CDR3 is TGTGCCACCAGTGATTCGGACAGCCAAGAGACCCAGTACTTC.

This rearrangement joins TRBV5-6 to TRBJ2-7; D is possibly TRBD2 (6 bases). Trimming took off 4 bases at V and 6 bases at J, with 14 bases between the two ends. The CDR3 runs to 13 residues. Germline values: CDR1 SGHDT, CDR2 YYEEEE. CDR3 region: CASSPEGILEQYF. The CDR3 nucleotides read TGTGCCAGCAGCCCGGAGGGGATACTCGAGCAGTACTTC. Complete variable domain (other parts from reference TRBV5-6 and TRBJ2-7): DAGVTQSPTHLIKTRGQQVTLRCSPKSGHDTVSWYQQALGQGPQFIFQYYEEEERQRGNFPDRFSGHQFPNYSSELNVNALLLGDSALYLCASSPEGILEQYFGPGTRLTVT.

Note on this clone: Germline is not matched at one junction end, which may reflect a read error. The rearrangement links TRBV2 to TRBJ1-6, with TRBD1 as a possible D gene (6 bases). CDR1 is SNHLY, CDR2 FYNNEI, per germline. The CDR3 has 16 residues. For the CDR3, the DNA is TGTGCCAGCAGCGAAGTGCTTTCTACAGGGAATTCACCCCTCCACTTT. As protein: CASSEVLSTGNSPLHF.

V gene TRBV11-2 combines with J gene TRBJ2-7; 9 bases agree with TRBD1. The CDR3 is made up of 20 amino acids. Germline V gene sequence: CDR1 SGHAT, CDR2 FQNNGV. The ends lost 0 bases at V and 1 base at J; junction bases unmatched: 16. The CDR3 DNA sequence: TGTGCCAGCAGCTTAGACCCGGGACAGGGTTTCCCCGCTCCATCCTACGAGCAGTACTTC. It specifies CASSLDPGQGFPAPSYEQYF.

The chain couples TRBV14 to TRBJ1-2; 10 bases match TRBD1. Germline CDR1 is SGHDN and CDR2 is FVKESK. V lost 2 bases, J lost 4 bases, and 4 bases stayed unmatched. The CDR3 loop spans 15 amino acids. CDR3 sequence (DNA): TGTGCCAGCAGCCAACTGGGGACAGGGGCCTATGGCTACACCTTC. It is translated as CASSQLGTGAYGYTF.

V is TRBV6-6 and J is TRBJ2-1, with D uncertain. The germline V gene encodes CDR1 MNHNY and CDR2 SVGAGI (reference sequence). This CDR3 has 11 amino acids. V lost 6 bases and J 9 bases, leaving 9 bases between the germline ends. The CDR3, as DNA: TGTGCCAGCAGCCCCATACTTGAGCAGTTCTTC. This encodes CASSPILEQFF.

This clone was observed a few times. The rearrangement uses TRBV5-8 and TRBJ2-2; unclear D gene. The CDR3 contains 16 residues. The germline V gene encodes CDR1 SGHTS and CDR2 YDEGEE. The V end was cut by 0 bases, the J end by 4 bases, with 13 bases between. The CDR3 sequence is CASSLEPATLTGELFF. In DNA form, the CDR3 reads TGTGCCAGCAGCTTGGAGCCGGCAACCCTCACCGGGGAGCTGTTTTTT.

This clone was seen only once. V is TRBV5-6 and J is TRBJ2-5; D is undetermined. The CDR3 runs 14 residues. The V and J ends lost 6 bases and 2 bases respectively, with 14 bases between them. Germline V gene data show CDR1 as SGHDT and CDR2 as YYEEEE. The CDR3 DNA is TGTGCCAGCAATACCTTGGGTGGGCAAGAGACCCAGTACTTC. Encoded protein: CASNTLGGQETQYF.

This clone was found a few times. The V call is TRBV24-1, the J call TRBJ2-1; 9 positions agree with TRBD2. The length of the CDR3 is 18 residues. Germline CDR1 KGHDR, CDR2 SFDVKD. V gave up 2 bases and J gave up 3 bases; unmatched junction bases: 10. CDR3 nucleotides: TGTGCCACCAGTGATTCCCGGGGAGCGGGGGGTGTCTACAATGAGCAGTTCTTC. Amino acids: CATSDSRGAGGVYNEQFF.

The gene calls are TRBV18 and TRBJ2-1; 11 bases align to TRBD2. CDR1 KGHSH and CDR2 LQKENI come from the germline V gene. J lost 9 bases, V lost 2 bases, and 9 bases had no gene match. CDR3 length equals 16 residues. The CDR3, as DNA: TGTGCCAGCTCACCATATAGCGGGGGGGGCATCGGTGAGCAGTTCTTC. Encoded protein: CASSPYSGGGIGEQFF.

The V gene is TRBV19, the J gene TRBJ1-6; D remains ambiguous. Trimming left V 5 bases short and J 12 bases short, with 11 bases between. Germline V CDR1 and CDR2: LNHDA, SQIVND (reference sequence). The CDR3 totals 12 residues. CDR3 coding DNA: TGTGCCAGTAGTTACAGTCAAGGACCCCTCCACTTT. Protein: CASSYSQGPLHF.